This is a list of T cell receptor beta chains from one sample in a study of T-cell memory formation after mild COVID-19. TCRdb re-called the 5' RACE reads with MiXCR, one entry per CDR3 protein. Of 250,000 to 300,000 distinct CDR3 sequences listed, 15% to 20% were seen once; the top ten hold over 20%. The sample was PBMCs or a T cell subset sorted from them (not recorded which). These receptors came from a man aged 18 to 29 who had mild COVID-19 (a few samples of this study predate the infection). Cell type and time point are not known. Each CDR3 is given with its conserved first and last residue. D genes are given only for firm matches. Expanded clones get a size class; other rows say once, few or many, or leave the size out.

TRBJ1-6,TRBV20-1,.,.,TGCAGTGCCAGAAAGGGATTTAATTCACCCCTCCACTTT,CSARKGFNSPLHF
TRBJ2-7,TRBV5-1,.,.,TGCGCCAGCAGCTTGTCGCCCTGGCCAGATTCCTCCTACGAGCAGTACTTC,CASSLSPWPDSSYEQYF
TRBJ2-3,TRBV2,.,.,TGTGCCAGCAGGGAGAAAACAGATACGCAGTATTTT,CASREKTDTQYF
TRBJ2-5,TRBV5-1,few,.,TGCGCCAGCAGCTTGGCCTCCAGGGCTGGGGAGACCCAGTACTTC,CASSLASRAGETQYF
TRBJ1-1,TRBV20-1,once,.,TGCAGTGCTAGAGGAGGGGCCCCCAACACTGAAGCTTTCTTT,CSARGGAPNTEAFF
TRBJ2-1,TRBV29-1,many,.,TGCAGCGTTGTTGGAAGGCGATCCTACAATGAGCAGTTCTTC,CSVVGRRSYNEQFF
TRBJ1-1,TRBV19,.,.,TGTGCCAGTAGGTCGCCAGCTTTCGAAGCTTTCTTT,CASRSPAFEAFF
TRBJ2-1,TRBV12-5,.,.,TGTGCTAGTGGAGACAGCTCCTACAATGAGCAGTTCTTC,CASGDSSYNEQFF
TRBJ2-3,TRBV6-2/TRBV6-3,.,.,TGTGCCAGCAGAGCCGAACCGGGTTTAGACACAGATACGCAGTATTTT,CASRAEPGLDTDTQYF
TRBJ2-3,TRBV6-6,few,.,TGTGCCAGCATGTGGGATAGCACAGATACGCAGTATTTT,CASMWDSTDTQYF
TRBJ2-2,TRBV24-1,few,TRBD1,TGTGCCACCAGTGGAGGGACAGACTTCACCGGGGAGCTGTTTTTT,CATSGGTDFTGELFF
TRBJ2-2,TRBV6-6,few,.,TGTGCCGTCAGGAGGGGGAACACCGGGGAGCTGTTTTTT,CAVRRGNTGELFF
TRBJ1-5,TRBV7-9,few,.,TGTGCCAGCAGCCCCGAAGTATCGATGGGGGTCCTGAACCAGCCCCAGCATTTT,CASSPEVSMGVLNQPQHF
TRBJ2-3,TRBV9,many,TRBD2,TGTGCCAGCAGCTTTAGCGGGGGGGCCACAGATACGCAGTATTTT,CASSFSGGATDTQYF
TRBJ2-7,TRBV20-1,.,TRBD1,TGCAGTGCTACAAGGACAGGGCTACCCTACGAGCAGTACTTC,CSATRTGLPYEQYF
TRBJ2-1,TRBV4-1,.,TRBD1,TGCGCCAGCGCAAAGACAGGGACGTACAATGAGCAGTTCTTC,CASAKTGTYNEQFF
TRBJ1-6,TRBV4-2,.,.,TGTGCCAGCAGCCAAGATCCGCGATCACCCCTCCACTTT,CASSQDPRSPLHF
TRBJ1-2,TRBV4-1,many,.,TGCGCCAGCAGCCAAGTAGTCGGGGTTGGTGGCTACACCTTC,CASSQVVGVGGYTF
TRBJ2-1,TRBV28,many,.,TGTGCCAGCAGTTTTCAGCGTAGGTCCTACAATGAGCAGTTCTTC,CASSFQRRSYNEQFF
TRBJ1-1,TRBV7-3,many,.,TGTGCCAGCAGCTTGGCCGGGGCGAACACTGAAGCTTTCTTT,CASSLAGANTEAFF
TRBJ1-2,TRBV5-1,.,.,TGCGCCAGCAGCTTGCCGGGGACTGGGAGAGGCTACACCTTC,CASSLPGTGRGYTF
TRBJ2-2,TRBV4-2,.,.,TGTGCCAGCAGCCAGGAATTAAGGAATAGGTATACCGGGGAGCTGTTTTTT,CASSQELRNRYTGELFF
TRBJ2-5,TRBV4-2,many,.,TGTGCCAGCAGCCAAGATCTAGTGGGGAAAGAGACCCAGTACTTC,CASSQDLVGKETQYF
TRBJ1-2,TRBV7-9,few,.,TGTGCCAGCAGCCCCGGACCAAGCCATGGCTACACCTTC,CASSPGPSHGYTF
TRBJ1-1,TRBV7-2,.,.,TGTGCCAGCAGCTTATTCACCCAGTGGGGGGAAAGAGAAGCTTTCTTT,CASSLFTQWGEREAFF
TRBJ1-2,TRBV4-1,.,.,TGCGCCAGCAGCCAAGTTGGACCAGGGGCGGGTGGCTACACCTTC,CASSQVGPGAGGYTF
TRBJ2-7,TRBV6-5,few,.,TGTGCCAGCAGTTACGTAACAGGGTTTACTACCTACGAGCAGTACTTC,CASSYVTGFTTYEQYF
TRBJ2-2,TRBV6-6,.,TRBD1,TGTGCCAGCAGTTACGTGACAGGGGCCGGGGAGCTGTTTTTT,CASSYVTGAGELFF
TRBJ2-1,TRBV7-6,many,.,TGTGCCAGCAGCTTAGGGGGCCTGGGTGAGCAGTTCTTC,CASSLGGLGEQFF
TRBJ2-1,TRBV7-9,few,.,TGTGCCAGCAGCTTATCTGGACTTTTTGAGCAGTTCTTC,CASSLSGLFEQFF
TRBJ2-4,TRBV12-3/TRBV12-4,many,.,TGTGCCAGCAGACCCCGGGCGGCTAAAAACATTCAGTACTTC,CASRPRAAKNIQYF
TRBJ2-5,TRBV20-1,few,TRBD2,TGCAGTGCCCCCCGGACTAGCAGCAAGACCCAGTACTTC,CSAPRTSSKTQYF
TRBJ1-2,TRBV3-1,.,.,TGTGCCAGCAGCCAAGGTCCCGGAGGCTACACCTTC,CASSQGPGGYTF
TRBJ2-5,TRBV7-6,few,.,TGTGCCAGCAGCTTAGGGTGGGGGTCTGGGGAGACCCAGTACTTC,CASSLGWGSGETQYF
TRBJ2-5,TRBV7-2,many,.,TGTGCCAGCAGCCTCACTGGACAGACCCAGTACTTC,CASSLTGQTQYF
TRBJ2-3,TRBV19,.,TRBD1,TGTGCCAGTAGTACCGGACCGGGACAGAGCACAGATACGCAGTATTTT,CASSTGPGQSTDTQYF
TRBJ2-3,TRBV11-2,many,TRBD1,TGTGCCAGCAGCCCGCGACAGGGGACAGATACGCAGTATTTT,CASSPRQGTDTQYF
TRBJ2-2,TRBV7-2,few,TRBD1,TGTGCCAGCAGGCTTAGACAGGGGGCCGGGGAGCTGTTTTTT,CASRLRQGAGELFF
TRBJ2-7,TRBV12-3/TRBV12-4,medium-sized,TRBD2,TGTGCCAGCAGTACCGGGACTAGCTTTTACGAGCAGTACTTC,CASSTGTSFYEQYF
TRBJ2-3,TRBV7-9,.,.,TGTGCCAGCAGCTTATTTTTCGGTGTCTCAGGGGACCCTCTTTTT,CASSLFFGVSGDPLF
TRBJ2-5,TRBV20-1,few,.,TGCAGTGCTAGATTTGGACCGTTCCAAGAGACCCAGTACTTC,CSARFGPFQETQYF
TRBJ1-1,TRBV21-1,few,.,TGTGCCACAGGACACAGCTACACTGAAGCTTTCTTT,CATGHSYTEAFF